This T cell receptor beta chain was documented in a study of T cell responses to AZD1222 COVID-19 vaccine (dated by TCRdb to about 2021). As for the study more broadly: A total of over 230 trial participants underwent TCR sequencing, of whom 200 to 220 received two doses of AZD1222 and roughly 25 received two doses of the MenACWY control vaccine. Enrollment into the trials was organized by age into subgroups of 18-55, 56-69 and 70-plus years, and those subgroups contained roughly 150, 30 and 60 TCR-sequenced participants, respectively. General findings and caveats noted by the study authors: The vaccine-associated CD4 TCRs covered the entire spike protein, and the dominant responses fell in regions 160-218 and 743-854. No day 14 peak-response samples were available, so repertoires were characterized only after the peak T cell response. Most participants were white British and females outnumbered males, and the authors suggested that clonal diversity may have been underestimated. Spike-specific TCR breadth and depth rose significantly after two AZD1222 doses compared with day 0 and with MenACWY recipients. The 56-69-year group was small, and its depth increase did not reach significance, likely because of low power. Only six AZD1222 recipients were SARS-CoV-2 seropositive at baseline, limiting conclusions about previously exposed vaccinees. Nearly half of unique spike-specific TCRs reportedly recognized epitopes outside regions mutated in the B.1.351 and B.1.1.7 variants.

The CDR3 runs 14 amino acids, cysteine and phenylalanine included. Solely the CDR3 DNA is kept, with 42 bases framed from the first base. CDR1 MNHEY and CDR2 SVGAGI were looked up in the germline V gene. Deletion took 5 bases off V and 2 bases off J, with a span of 12 bases between the germline ends. The time point label on this specimen signifies: about 28 days (+/-7) after the second vaccine dose. AZD1222 recipients given second doses at about 4 weeks or at about 12 weeks were pooled, since spike-specific TCR depth and breadth were not found to differ between the two schedules. Samples from vaccinated people were obtained from the UK trials COV001 and COV002, which included a single-blind randomized controlled phase 2/3 trial of AZD1222 (ChAdOx1 nCoV-19) in healthy adults. Trial participant PBMC samples were collected at day 0 and day 28 after the second dose for TCRbeta chain sequencing. Only a few counts were recorded for this clone. What antigen it recognizes has not been identified. Per-base quality was not reported, and no clone a single base away is much larger than it.

The CDR3 regions of human TCRbeta chains were subjected to immunosequencing. The authors' analysis ran thus. Repertoire TCRs were checked for matches against a reference library of SARS-CoV-2-specific TCRs that had been generated using the MIRA antigen-specificity platform. Breadth was defined as the fraction of unique TCRs that were SARS-CoV-2-associated, and depth was defined as the fraction of total T cells that were SARS-CoV-2-associated. Using the MIRA data, every spike-specific TCR was mapped to the spike region that the TCR reacted to and assigned to either a CD4 or a CD8 class. Log10-transformed breadth and depth values were compared by one-way ANOVA with Sidak's multiple comparisons tests. Held by TCRdb, this immuneACCESS table contains in-frame sequences only and omits some clones. Under half of the omission traces to an unresolved V gene where checked; the cause of the rest is unknown. For V, J and clone size, that table is used; D and trimming come from the DNA. The table for this sample lists around 67,000 clones; roughly 80% of them were counted only once. The top ten constitute approximately 5.9% of the sample.

The clonotype was recovered from an adult who received the AZD1222 COVID-19 vaccine. The starting material was peripheral blood, obtained 28 days after the second AZD1222 dose. This chain joins TRBV6-5 to TRBJ1-1, with the D gene call left open. The CDR3 protein: CASSREGTNTEAFF. In nucleotides, the sequence is TGTGCCAGCAGTCGGGAGGGAACTAACACTGAAGCTTTCTTT.